Sequencing of this TCR beta chain was carried out in a study of cytomegalovirus exposure and HLA in healthy donors (dated by TCRdb to 2016 to 2017). Study-wide context: According to an earlier analysis of 450 to 650 of the donors, 150 million to 200 million T cells yielded 90 million to 130 million unique TCR beta sequences and around 300 Gb of sequence data. Approximately 310 gigabases of sequencing data and approximately 85 million unique TCR sequences were included in an early release covering several hundred HLA-typed donors. Among the roughly 380 genotyped donors, about 83% belonged to the genetic ancestry cluster associated with self-reported Caucasian donors. The study aimed to test whether cataloging public T cell receptors could reveal signatures of past pathogen exposure. The T cell repertoires of about 700 subjects were profiled by immunosequencing and related to cytomegalovirus serostatus. Along with the roughly 670-subject first cohort, a separate validation cohort of over a hundred different subjects was used. To predict cytomegalovirus infection status, the study combined high-throughput TCR immunosequencing, statistical association of individual TCRs with disease status, and machine learning. In a later analysis, previously published TCR beta repertoires from 550 to 750 donors were re-analyzed and high-resolution HLA genotyping was added so that TCR occurrence patterns could be studied. Rather than using new phenotypic data, the later analysis identified candidate immune exposures from TCR beta sequences and from how often those sequences occurred across donors. An earlier analysis of roughly 600 of the donors used high-throughput TCR beta sequencing to judge whether each TCR beta V gene segment behaved as functional or pseudogenic. Donor age, sex, ethnicity and CMV serostatus were compiled together with the repertoire data. In a later genetic analysis, genome-wide SNP genotypes for about 65% of the 666 donors were used, and that subset was treated as a discovery cohort. Every discovery cohort repertoire had been produced on one sequencing platform. HLA typing covered class I and class II loci at four-digit resolution. Typing coverage differed by locus: A, B, C, DRB1 and DQB1 were typed in roughly 620-630 donors, DQA1 in 500 to 550, DPA1 in approximately 610, and DPB1 in roughly 450. Because of strong linkage in the cohort, roughly five DR-DQ haplotypes were treated as single units for association and clustering. Among 300 to 450 genotyped donors of the cohort, an average of roughly 240,000 unique TCR beta nucleotide sequences were sequenced per donor, roughly a sixth of them non-productive. On the study overall, not on this receptor specifically: Most TCR sequences were seen in very few donors, while some public TCRs were found in many individuals. Cytomegalovirus status was reported to be diagnosed by the classifier with high specificity and sensitivity in both the original and validation cohorts. Because counts were too low, seventeen rarely observed V segments, including chromosome 9 orphons, were excluded from the earlier analysis of some 540 of the donors. Compared with the approximately 670-donor mean, donors in an Asian-associated ancestry cluster had fewer N-insertions in productive TCRs, according to a later genetic analysis. Roughly uniform sequencing depth across donors was assumed in presence/absence analyses, although this assumption may not hold. According to a later analysis, TCR association rates differed among HLA loci, with DRB1 alleles showing the most associated TCRs and HLA-C alleles showing the fewest. A later analysis associated about 17,000 TCR beta sequences with specific HLA alleles at a false discovery rate of 0.05. The cohort was sequenced for TCR beta chains only, and without alpha or paired-chain data the features that could be detected were limited. It was suggested by the authors that the approach could potentially be generalized to other disease states and immunological phenotypes. According to a later analysis, parvovirus B19, influenza, CMV and Epstein-Barr virus appeared linked to several top co-occurrence clusters. The study gave a list of about 160 TCR beta chains associated with cytomegalovirus. When HLA alleles, especially DR and DQ, strongly co-occurred, attributing TCR associations to individual alleles was difficult. In vitro tests confirmed that a few of the cytomegalovirus-associated TCR beta chains recognize cytomegalovirus antigens. A further reported finding was that TCR beta sequences accurately predicted the HLA-A and HLA-B alleles for most subjects in the first cohort. HLA typing was unavailable for some donors at each locus, so association tests used only the typed subset. Linkage disequilibrium might explain the correlated functional status among segregating V segments, but an unknown experimental factor could not be excluded. A group of highly shared sequence variants was considered likely to be a technical artifact of the sequencing pipeline. In an earlier analysis of approximately 590 of the donors, most TCR beta V segments appeared in productive rearrangements about 90% or about 30% of the time, broadly matching IMGT annotations. In a later genetic analysis, a missense DCLRE1C variant was associated with V-gene and J-gene trimming of TCR beta chains, and the association was replicated in an independent cohort. According to a later analysis, most CMV-associated TCR beta chains appeared to be HLA-restricted, and the HLA associations seemed to be driven largely by CMV exposure. CMV serostatus was the only immune exposure information available for the cohort. In a later analysis, HLA-associated TCR beta chains were found to be more clonally expanded and to have lower generation probabilities than equally common non-associated chains.

The cohort consisted of 650 to 850 healthy bone marrow donors. At the time of sampling, every cohort member was nominally healthy, though immune exposures that went unrecorded were likely present. CMV serostatus was positive for almost 300 and negative for about half of the roughly 700 cohort members, and was not recorded for this donor. Every donor gave a peripheral blood sample, and the peripheral blood mononuclear cells from that sample were used for TCR beta sequencing. Genomic DNA was extracted from the blood cell samples with the Qiagen DNeasy Blood Extraction Kit. Library prep was done by the immunoSEQ multiplex PCR assay. For the multiplex PCR, a mixture combining 60 forward primers for TCR Vbeta segments and 13 reverse primers for TCR Jbeta segments was used. The CDR3 region of rearranged TCR beta genes was amplified from genomic DNA with a multiplex PCR assay. The Illumina HiSeq System was used to sequence the amplified TCR beta libraries as 87-base-pair reads. In the source study's methods: A later analysis counted about 80 million unique TCR beta chains across the approximately 700 repertoires, and roughly 10 million of these chains were shared by at least two donors. Raw reads were error-corrected and collapsed into unique sequences with a nearest-neighbor algorithm that merged closely related sequences to remove PCR and sequencing errors. CDR3 sequences were aligned to IMGT reference sequences to assign V, D and J gene segments. Each retained sequence needed at least a six-nucleotide match to both a V gene segment and a J gene segment. Rearrangements were classified as productive when the CDR3 lacked stop codons and remained in frame with V and J, and all other rearrangements were classified as non-productive. Following IMGT convention, CDR3 was defined as the stretch from the second conserved V-encoded cysteine up to the conserved J-encoded phenylalanine. In an earlier analysis of around 600 of the donors, sequences lacking an unambiguous match to a single V gene segment were excluded. In an earlier analysis of roughly 500 of the donors, V segments were called functional above 56.7% productive rearrangements and were called segregating when the between-donor standard deviation exceeded 5%. A statistical classification framework was built for diagnosing cytomegalovirus status from the catalog of TCR beta chain sequences. In a later analysis, TCR nucleotide sequences were compared against IMGT/GENE-DB human TR gene sequences so that V and J genes could be assigned. Using the TCRdist pipeline, a later analysis assigned CDR3 sequences along with most-parsimonious VDJ recombination scenarios. In a later analysis, every TCR beta chain was defined by the combination of its CDR3 amino acid sequence and its V-gene family, and reads without a unique V-gene family were dropped. To address suspected cross-contamination and a sequencing artifact, a later analysis removed 450 to 700 highly shared, low-generation-probability nucleotide sequences. In a later analysis, a clonal expansion index was calculated for each public chain from normalized within-repertoire ranks of inferred template counts. A later analysis computed generation probabilities with a VDJ recombination model fitted to out-of-frame rearrangements, and checked the results against IGoR. In a later analysis, TCR-TCR, TCR-HLA and TCR-CMV co-occurrence was scored with hypergeometric tests, and a repertoire-size bias correction was applied to TCR pairs. In a later analysis, false discovery rates were estimated by permuting HLA or CMV assignments 20 times. A later analysis grouped co-occurring TCRs with DBSCAN, adding TCRdist sequence similarity when clustering within HLA-allele-positive subsets. Co-occurrence clustering excluded repertoires with fewer than 30,000 or more than 120,000 public chains, plus five with anomalous nucleotide sharing. TCRdb holds this immuneACCESS table with in-frame rearrangements only. Some clones are missing; in checked studies, unresolved V genes explain under half, and the rest has no known cause. The V and J calls and the clone size are those of that table, but D and trimming were determined from the DNA. For this sample the table gives 200,000 or so clones, of which over 65% were detected only once. The ten most abundant clones make up 1% to 1.5% of the sample.

This clone showed up just once. Its antigen remains undetermined. Per-nucleotide qualities are absent, and no much larger clonotype sits a single base away. This receptor was obtained from a human donor in good health. The sample taken for sequencing was PBMCs.

The sequenced DNA: TGCGCCAGCAGCCAAGAAACTAGCGGGAGCTACAATGAGCAGTTCTTC. Translated, this gives CASSQETSGSYNEQFF. The sequence is built from TRBV4-1 and TRBJ2-1; TRBD2 fits 11 bases in the junction. The germline V gene encodes CDR1 MGHRA and CDR2 YSYEKL. The CDR3, from cysteine to phenylalanine, totals 16 residues. CDR3 DNA is the only sequence kept; it has 48 bases, read in frame from the first base. Trimming removed 0 bases from V and 3 bases from J; the gene matches leave 1 base unexplained.